This T cell receptor (beta chain) was captured in a study of blood T cell repertoires in COVID-19. Whole-study context: COVID-19 samples from acute and convalescent phases originated in the United States, Italy and Spain. T cells, B-cell-depleted T cells, or PBMCs provided the cDNA or gDNA that served as material.

This clone has more than one count but fewer than ten. Per the study methods: Scientists estimated how many nucleated cells there were by amplifying reference gene primers. The assay was immunoSEQ multiplex PCR, and TCRdb's table has in-frame clones only and misses some. That table is the source of V, J and clone size, and D and trimming were worked out from the DNA. This sample has 70,000 to 75,000 clones, with roughly 80% found just once. This CDR3 contains 14 residues. With 2 bases removed from V and 2 bases from J, the gap between germline ends came to 11 bases. Germline V gene sequence: CDR1 SQVTM, CDR2 ANQGSEA.

Material: peripheral blood. The receptor comes from a woman aged 55-70 years with acute or convalescent COVID-19. The genes are TRBV29-1 and TRBJ2-3, with D maybe TRBD2 (6 bases). The chain's CDR3 is CSVEFGGITDTQYF. DNA of the CDR3: TGCAGCGTTGAATTCGGCGGGATCACAGATACGCAGTATTTT.